Sequencing of this TCR beta chain was carried out in a study of cytomegalovirus exposure and HLA in healthy donors. Notes on this clone: The antigen is unknown.

Study-wide points: Across donors, presence/absence analyses took sequencing depth to be roughly uniform. The productive fraction for most TCR beta V segments was about 87% or about 30% in an earlier analysis. When a later analysis compared HLA-associated TCR beta chains with equally common others, the HLA-associated chains turned out to be more clonally expanded and to have lower generation probabilities. Cytomegalovirus-associated TCR beta chains were listed, numbering approximately 150.

Researchers ran the PCR with 60 Vbeta and 13 Jbeta primers. Repertoires were generated with immunoSEQ multiplex PCR, while TCRdb's copy carries only in-frame clones and drops some. This sample carries 95,000 to 150,000 clones, approximately 69% of them seen once, and the ten largest clones take 4%. V was pared by 5 bases and J by 6 bases, with 10 bases between. This CDR3 has 12 amino acids. Germline CDR1 and CDR2: LNHDA and SQIVND (reference sequence). The sequence was obtained from a middle-aged man in good health and CMV-seropositive. The chain recombines TRBV19 with TRBJ1-2, with a tentative D call TRBD1 (6 bases). Sequencing used PBMCs. The CDR3 loop is CASSFGTNGYTF. The CDR3 nucleotides read TGTGCCAGTAGTTTCGGGACAAATGGCTACACCTTC.